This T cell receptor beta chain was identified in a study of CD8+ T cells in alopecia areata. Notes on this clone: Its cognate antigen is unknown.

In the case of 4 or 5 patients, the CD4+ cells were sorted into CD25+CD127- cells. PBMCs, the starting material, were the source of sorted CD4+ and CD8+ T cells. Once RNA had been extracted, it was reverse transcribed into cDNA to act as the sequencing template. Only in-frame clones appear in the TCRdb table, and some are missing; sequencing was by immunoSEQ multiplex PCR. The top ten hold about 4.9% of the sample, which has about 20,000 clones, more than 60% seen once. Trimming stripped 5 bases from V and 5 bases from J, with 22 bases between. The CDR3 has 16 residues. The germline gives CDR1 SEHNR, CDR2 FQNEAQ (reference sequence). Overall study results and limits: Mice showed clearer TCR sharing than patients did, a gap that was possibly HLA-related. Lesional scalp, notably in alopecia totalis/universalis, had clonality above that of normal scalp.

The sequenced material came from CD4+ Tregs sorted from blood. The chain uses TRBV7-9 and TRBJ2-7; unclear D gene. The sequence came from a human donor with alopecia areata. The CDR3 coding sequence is TGTGCCAGCAGCACAGATCCGGGTCTAGTTCCCGACGAGCAGTACTTC. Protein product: CASSTDPGLVPDEQYF.